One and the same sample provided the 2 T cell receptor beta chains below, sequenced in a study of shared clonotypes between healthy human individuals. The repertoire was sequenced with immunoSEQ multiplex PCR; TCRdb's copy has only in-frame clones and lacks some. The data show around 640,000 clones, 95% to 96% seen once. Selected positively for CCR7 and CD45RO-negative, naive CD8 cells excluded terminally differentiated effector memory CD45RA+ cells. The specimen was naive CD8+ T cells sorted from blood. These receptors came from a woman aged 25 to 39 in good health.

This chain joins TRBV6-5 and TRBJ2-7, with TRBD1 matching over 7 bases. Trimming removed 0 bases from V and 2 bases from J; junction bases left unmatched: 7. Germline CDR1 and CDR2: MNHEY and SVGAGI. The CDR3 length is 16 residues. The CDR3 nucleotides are TGTGCCAGCAGTTACTCGACCGGGACAGTCACCTACGAGCAGTACTTC. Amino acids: CASSYSTGTVTYEQYF.

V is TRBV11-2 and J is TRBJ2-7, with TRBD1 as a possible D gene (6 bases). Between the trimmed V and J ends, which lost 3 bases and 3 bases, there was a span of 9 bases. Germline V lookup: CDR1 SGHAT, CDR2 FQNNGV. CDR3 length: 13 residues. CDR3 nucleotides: TGTGCCAGCAGCTTCGGGACACGCTACGAGCAGTACTTC. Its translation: CASSFGTRYEQYF.